This entry lists 5 T cell receptor beta chains sequenced from one sample in a study of blood T cell repertoires in COVID-19. Using immunoSEQ multiplex PCR, the repertoire was profiled, and TCRdb retains in-frame clones only, with some absent. The repertoire includes about 260,000 clones, around 80% of them detected once, and around 4.1% sits in the top ten. The source material was PBMCs or T cells enriched from blood (not recorded which). These receptors were taken from a man aged 25 to 40 with acute COVID-19.

The genes are TRBV19 and TRBJ1-1; D uncertain. The V and J ends lost 0 bases and 1 base respectively, with 9 bases between them. Germline V lookup: CDR1 LNHDA, CDR2 SQIVND (reference sequence). The CDR3 spans 15 residues. CDR3 nucleotides: TGTGCCAGTAGTATAGATCGGAGGACGAACACTGAAGCTTTCTTT. Its protein product is CASSIDRRTNTEAFF.

For the CDR3, the DNA is TGTGCCAGCAGTTTATTTCCGGGAGAGGATTCGAATGAGCAGTTCTTC. As protein: CASSLFPGEDSNEQFF. This chain connects TRBV27 to TRBJ2-1; maybe TRBD2 (6 bases). Trimming took off 1 base at V and 7 bases at J, with 17 bases between the two ends. Germline V gene lookup returns CDR1 MNHEY and CDR2 SMNVEV (reference sequence). This CDR3 is built from 16 residues.

The rearrangement uses TRBV5-1 and TRBJ2-5; D gene uncertain. The CDR3 has 11 amino acids. Germline V gene data show CDR1 as SGHRS and CDR2 as YFSETQ. V was pared by 4 bases and J by 3 bases, with 4 bases between. In DNA form, the CDR3 reads TGCGCCAGCAGCGTCAAAGAGACCCAGTACTTC. Protein: CASSVKETQYF. The full variable domain, in which reference TRBV5-1 and TRBJ2-5 provide the parts outside the CDR3, is KAGVTQTPRYLIKTRGQQVTLSCSPISGHRSVSWYQQTPGQGLQFLFEYFSETQRNKGNFPGRFSGRQFSNSRSEMNVSTLELGDSALYLCASSVKETQYFGPGTRLLVL.

This chain connects TRBV6-5 to TRBJ1-1, with TRBD1 matching over 7 bases. This CDR3 comprises 15 residues. Per germline, CDR1 MNHEY and CDR2 SVGAGI. V shed 2 bases and J 1 base; nucleotides not matched to a gene: 4. CDR3 residues: CASSYPGQTNTEAFF. DNA for the CDR3: TGTGCCAGCAGTTACCCGGGACAGACGAACACTGAAGCTTTCTTT.

The sample holds one count of this clone. The chain uses TRBV7-6 and TRBJ2-4; possible D gene TRBD1, 7 bases. The germline CDR1 and CDR2 sequences are SGHVS and FNYEAQ. Trimming shortened V by 2 bases and J by 1 base, and 18 bases separated the two germline ends. CDR3 length: 18 residues. CDR3 DNA: TGTGCCAGCAGCTTACTCCCAGGGGGAGGCTTGGCCAAAAACATTCAGTACTTC. Translation gives CASSLLPGGGLAKNIQYF.